This is a list of T cell receptor beta chains from one sample in a study of T cells expressing NK-cell markers. From the 5' RACE reads, TCRdb lists one entry per CDR3 protein and no DNA. Reported are about 450,000 distinct CDR3 sequences; the ten largest clones contain roughly 7.2%. The sequenced sample was blood T cells: a sorted CD56 or NKG2C T cell subset, CD4+ or CD8+ T cells, or bulk PBMC T cells (not recorded which). The receptors were gathered from a woman between 18 and 69 years old in good health. CDR3s include the opening cysteine and the closing phenylalanine or tryptophan. The order of the fields is J gene, V gene, CDR3 length, CDR3 protein.

TRBJ1-1	TRBV7-9	16	CASSLNQGAAGTEAFF
TRBJ2-7	TRBV20-1	14	CSASRAGYPYEQYF
TRBJ2-6	TRBV5-1	19	CASSSLGGQGSSGANVLTF
TRBJ2-7	TRBV3-1	15	CASSYGRDFSYEQYF
TRBJ2-5	TRBV7-8	14	CASRIAGVGETQYF
TRBJ1-1	TRBV20-1	12	CSAREDNTEAFF
TRBJ2-1	TRBV7-6	15	CASSLALTTYNEQFF
TRBJ1-1	TRBV20-1	16	CSAREASRAGGTEAFF
TRBJ1-2	TRBV27	13	CASSQPGGEGYTF
TRBJ2-1	TRBV11-1	19	CASTPSPAGGPGSYNEQFF
TRBJ1-2	TRBV12-3/TRBV12-4	13	CASGWTGAFGYTF
TRBJ1-1	TRBV10-3	19	CAISKGRTGGGYMNTEAFF
TRBJ2-1	TRBV24-1	17	CATSEAGRKSSYNEQFF
TRBJ2-1	TRBV10-3	15	CAISDLVRDPNEQFF
TRBJ1-5	TRBV6-5	16	CASSYDGAGSNQPQHF
TRBJ1-6	TRBV3-1	14	CASSLPGQSSPLHF
TRBJ1-2	TRBV20-1	13	CSAGRGESYGYTF
TRBJ2-3	TRBV24-1	15	CATSDSKEHTDTQYF
TRBJ2-3	TRBV20-1	18	CSAWALGGGAMGTDTQYF
TRBJ2-1	TRBV6-4	14	CASSERTSGNEQFF
TRBJ2-5	TRBV7-8	18	CASSHPKGGESNQETQYF
TRBJ1-5	TRBV20-1	14	CSASGDSGFQPQHF
TRBJ1-6	TRBV6-5	15	CASSTRTAINSPLHF
TRBJ1-6	TRBV4-2	13	CASSPTEDSPLHF
TRBJ1-5	TRBV27	14	CASSFKDSNQPQHF
TRBJ2-1	TRBV6-2/TRBV6-3	14	CASSQPGLAGEQFF
TRBJ1-5	TRBV18	13	CASPEDLNQPQHF
TRBJ2-7	TRBV7-9	13	CASSSQGEYEQYF
TRBJ1-5	TRBV21-1	15	CASSVPRQGNQPQHF
TRBJ2-2	TRBV5-1	15	CASSYPGFSSGELFF
TRBJ2-2	TRBV2	13	CASRGQGAGELFF
TRBJ2-1	TRBV7-2	13	CASSSDGSNEQFF
TRBJ2-2	TRBV6-2/TRBV6-3	15	CASSYSSRYTGELFF
TRBJ2-3	TRBV12-3/TRBV12-4	15	CASNSGWRESDTQYF
TRBJ2-1	TRBV5-6	16	CASSTDPPSSYNEQFF
TRBJ1-1	TRBV29-1	12	CSVGRYNTEAFF
TRBJ1-1	TRBV12-3/TRBV12-4	13	CASSISTPTEAFF
TRBJ2-1	TRBV7-2	14	CASSLSSANNEQFF